Listed here are 4 T cell receptor beta chains from one sample, sequenced in a study of shared clonotypes between healthy human individuals. The data were produced by immunoSEQ multiplex PCR, yet TCRdb's version contains in-frame clones alone and is incomplete. The table records a few million clones, around 95% of them present only once. The specimen was naive CD4+ T cells sorted from blood. This sample's subset: CD45RA+ positively selected. All receptors derive from a young man in good health.

Regarding this clone: This specimen includes other DNA sequences encoding the same CDR3. The V gene is TRBV5-1, the J gene TRBJ2-1; 11 positions match TRBD2. The CDR3 consists of 15 residues. The ends lost 0 bases at V and 7 bases at J; junction bases unmatched: 3. The germline gives CDR1 SGHRS, CDR2 YFSETQ. The CDR3 sequence is CASSLGTSGSNEQFF. DNA of the CDR3: TGCGCCAGCAGCTTGGGTACTAGCGGGAGTAATGAGCAGTTCTTC.

This chain uses TRBV19 with TRBJ1-5, with 9 bases lining up with TRBD1. Germline loops: CDR1 LNHDA, CDR2 SQIVND (reference sequence). Trimming removed 5 bases from V and 4 bases from J; junction bases left unmatched: 9. This CDR3 has 16 amino acids. This CDR3 reads CASSFADRGLNQPQHF. The CDR3 nucleotides are TGTGCCAGTAGTTTCGCGGACAGGGGATTGAATCAGCCCCAGCATTTT.

This clone was counted a single time. The sample contains more than one DNA sequence encoding this CDR3. The genes are TRBV10-3 and TRBJ1-6; D uncertain. CDR1 ENHRY and CDR2 SYGVKD come from the germline V gene. The CDR3 spans 14 residues. Trimming cost V 3 bases and J 7 bases, with 10 bases left between them. The CDR3 region is CAISEGGGNSPLHF. For the CDR3, the DNA is TGTGCCATCAGTGAAGGTGGAGGAAATTCACCCCTCCACTTT.

This chain joins TRBV5-4 and TRBJ1-4, with D tentatively TRBD1 (6 bases). CDR3 length: 15 residues. Per the germline V gene, CDR1 is SGHNT and CDR2 is YYREEE (reference sequence). Trimming took 0 bases from V and 8 from J, leaving 14 bases between them. The DNA of the CDR3 is TGTGCCAGCAGCTTGGTCGGGCAGGGGCTCGAAAAACTGTTTTTT. Protein sequence: CASSLVGQGLEKLFF.